The clone carrying this TCR beta chain was counted many times. The CDR3 consists of 16 residues. With 5 bases clipped from V and 7 bases from J, the junction kept 12 bases outside the gene matches. Germline values: CDR1 SGHVS, CDR2 FNYEAQ. This entry is derived from a study of molecular identifiers for immune sequencing clone quantification. TCRdb ran MiXCR on the PCR reads and lists one entry per CDR3 protein. This table holds 75,000 to 100,000 distinct CDR3 sequences, under 20% found once. This receptor was taken from a human donor in good health. Some libraries in this study had Jurkat cell RNA spiked in. This sequence joins TRBV7-6 and TRBJ2-2; 8 bases match TRBD1. Material for sequencing was naive CD8+ T cells from blood, with Jurkat cell RNA spiked in. Subset noted: FACS-sorted CD8+CD4-CCR7+CD45RA+ naive T cells. The DNA of the CDR3 is TGTGCCAGCAGCGAGTGGACAGGGCAGCGGAGCGGGGAGCTGTTTTTT. Protein product: CASSEWTGQRSGELFF.